Detailed here is one T cell receptor beta chain. This clonotype came up many times. Which antigen it targets is not known. No base quality values were provided; no much bigger clone lies one nucleotide off. Including cysteine and phenylalanine, the CDR3 has 18 amino acids. Of all the DNA, just the CDR3 is kept, 54 bases in frame from base 1. V trim: 2 bases; J trim: 6 bases; unmatched bases: 13. CDR1 and CDR2 are read off the germline V gene as SGHAT and FQNNGV. Explained via the paper, the treatment or condition label denotes: allogeneic hematopoietic cell transplantation with graft depleted of TCRalphabeta T cells and CD19 B cells. TCRalphabeta/CD19-depleted allogeneic hematopoietic cell grafts were given to the transplant recipients, all of whom were children. The sample comes from a study of T-cell reconstitution after alpha-beta-depleted transplantation in children (dated by TCRdb to 2016 to 2017). Describing the broader study: The study quantitatively tracked T-cell immune reconstitution after TCRalphabeta/CD19-depleted allogeneic hematopoietic cell transplantation in children using TCR repertoire profiling.

Broad study findings and their caveats: In some patients, high TCRbeta diversity at day 60 was attributed to recipient T cells and intrathymic progenitors that had survived conditioning. Apparently early alphabetaT-cell count recovery about two months after transplant reportedly relied on only several hundred rapidly expanded clones derived from non-depleted graft cells. The frequencies of hyperexpanded clones fell over the following months, and after one year, T-cell counts and TCRbeta diversity were mostly attributed to newly produced T cells.

Library preparation was by PCR. The sequencer was an Illumina HiSeq 2500. TCR libraries were prepared with molecular barcoding, using unique molecular identifiers to normalize TCRbeta repertoire quantification. TCRdb reprocessed the public reads (quality trimming at Q25 with fastp, clone calling with MiXCR) and kept in-frame beta chains. Every distinct CDR3 protein forms one entry, paired with its most common genes and DNA. The table for this sample lists 250,000 to 300,000 distinct CDR3 sequences; around 10% of them were counted only once. About 8% of the sample is held by the ten biggest clonotypes.

The sequence joins TRBV11-2 to TRBJ2-3, and 11 bases in between align with TRBD2. The TCR comes from a boy under two years old with acute myeloid leukemia, due to receive a stem cell transplant. Source: PBMCs, taken before TCRalphabeta/CD19-depleted stem cell transplant. CDR3 region: CASSLRGIAGGSWDTQYF. The nucleotide sequence is TGTGCCAGCAGCTTAAGGGGGATAGCGGGGGGGTCTTGGGATACGCAGTATTTT.